This is a list of T cell receptor beta chains from one sample in a study of human T cells and chemical hapten exposure. TCRdb re-called the RACE reads through MiXCR, storing one row per CDR3 protein. The table includes roughly 43,000 distinct CDR3 sequences, 3.5% to 4% detected once. Sequences were obtained from whole blood. All receptors derive from a human donor in good health. Some clones in this sample may be carry-over from other donors' samples. Each CDR3 is given with its conserved first and last residue. Fields, in order: CDR3 protein, CDR3 DNA, J gene, V gene, clone size, D gene. D genes are given only for firm matches. Some rows mark clone size as missing; the rest say once, few, many or name a class of expanded clone.

CDR3aa: CASSEVGTGPYEQYF
CDR3nt: TGCGCCAGCAGTGAGGTCGGGACAGGGCCCTACGAGCAGTACTTC
j_gene: TRBJ2-7
v_gene: TRBV10-1
abundance: few
d_gene: TRBD1

CDR3aa: CASSLSSSTSVYGEQYF
CDR3nt: TGTGCCAGCAGTTTATCCTCAAGTACTTCAGTATATGGGGAGCAGTACTTC
j_gene: TRBJ2-7
v_gene: TRBV27
abundance: many
d_gene: .

CDR3aa: CASSGQMNTEAFF
CDR3nt: TGTGCCAGCAGTGGACAGATGAACACTGAAGCTTTCTTT
j_gene: TRBJ1-1
v_gene: TRBV12-3/TRBV12-4
abundance: many
d_gene: .

CDR3aa: CSVETRVYNEQFF
CDR3nt: TGCAGCGTTGAAACTCGCGTCTACAATGAGCAGTTCTTC
j_gene: TRBJ2-1
v_gene: TRBV29-1
abundance: many
d_gene: .

CDR3aa: CASSYSVFRSYEQYF
CDR3nt: TGTGCCAGCAGTTACTCGGTGTTTCGGTCCTACGAGCAGTACTTC
j_gene: TRBJ2-7
v_gene: TRBV6-5
abundance: many
d_gene: .

CDR3aa: CASSPTDGHGELFF
CDR3nt: TGTGCCAGCAGCCCAACCGACGGCCACGGGGAGCTGTTTTTT
j_gene: TRBJ2-2
v_gene: TRBV5-6
abundance: many
d_gene: .

CDR3aa: CSAGDRNSYNSPLHF
CDR3nt: TGCAGTGCAGGGGACAGGAACTCCTATAATTCACCCCTCCACTTT
j_gene: TRBJ1-6
v_gene: TRBV20-1
abundance: .
d_gene: TRBD1

CDR3aa: CVSSLAGQSLRGYTF
CDR3nt: TGTGTCAGCAGCTTAGCTGGGCAATCTTTGAGAGGCTACACCTTC
j_gene: TRBJ1-2
v_gene: TRBV11-2
abundance: .
d_gene: .

CDR3aa: CASMVAGRYEQYF
CDR3nt: TGTGCCAGCATGGTAGCAGGGAGGTACGAGCAGTACTTC
j_gene: TRBJ2-7
v_gene: TRBV12-3/TRBV12-4
abundance: many
d_gene: .

CDR3aa: CASSREGGASPSYEQYF
CDR3nt: TGTGCCAGCTCACGGGAAGGAGGGGCTAGCCCATCCTACGAGCAGTACTTC
j_gene: TRBJ2-7
v_gene: TRBV18
abundance: few
d_gene: .

CDR3aa: CASSLGPSGDTQYF
CDR3nt: TGTGCCAGCAGCCTCGGCCCGTCTGGGGATACGCAGTATTTT
j_gene: TRBJ2-3
v_gene: TRBV11-2
abundance: many
d_gene: .

CDR3aa: CSARMWGRHIQYF
CDR3nt: TGCAGTGCTAGAATGTGGGGTAGGCACATTCAGTACTTC
j_gene: TRBJ2-4
v_gene: TRBV20-1
abundance: many
d_gene: .

CDR3aa: CASSPRTGSEAFF
CDR3nt: TGCGCCAGCAGCCCCCGGACAGGGAGCGAAGCTTTCTTT
j_gene: TRBJ1-1
v_gene: TRBV5-1
abundance: many
d_gene: TRBD1

CDR3aa: CASSVTGDQPQHF
CDR3nt: TGCGCCAGCAGCGTGACAGGGGATCAGCCCCAGCATTTT
j_gene: TRBJ1-5
v_gene: TRBV5-1
abundance: few
d_gene: TRBD1

CDR3aa: CASSAQPGGGPEQYF
CDR3nt: TGTGCCAGCAGCGCCCAGCCGGGAGGCGGTCCCGAGCAGTACTTC
j_gene: TRBJ2-7
v_gene: TRBV9
abundance: many
d_gene: TRBD2

CDR3aa: CASSRVGSGSGYEQYF
CDR3nt: TGTGCCAGCAGCCGAGTCGGGAGCGGGAGTGGATACGAGCAGTACTTC
j_gene: TRBJ2-7
v_gene: TRBV3-1
abundance: .
d_gene: TRBD2

CDR3aa: CASSRDTTDTQYF
CDR3nt: TGTGCCAGCAGTAGGGACACTACAGATACGCAGTATTTT
j_gene: TRBJ2-3
v_gene: TRBV2
abundance: many
d_gene: .

CDR3aa: CASSFGWGRGLYTEAFF
CDR3nt: TGTGCCAGCAGTTTTGGTTGGGGCAGGGGGTTGTACACTGAAGCTTTCTTT
j_gene: TRBJ1-1
v_gene: TRBV12-3/TRBV12-4
abundance: many
d_gene: TRBD1

CDR3aa: CSAREGRLSNQPQHF
CDR3nt: TGCAGTGCTAGAGAAGGCCGACTTAGCAATCAGCCCCAGCATTTT
j_gene: TRBJ1-5
v_gene: TRBV20-1
abundance: many
d_gene: .

CDR3aa: CASRTGTSVYEQYF
CDR3nt: TGTGCCAGCAGAACCGGGACTAGCGTTTACGAGCAGTACTTC
j_gene: TRBJ2-7
v_gene: TRBV28
abundance: many
d_gene: TRBD2

CDR3aa: CASRPRSHVPQLGNTIYF
CDR3nt: TGTGCCAGCAGGCCTCGATCTCACGTCCCCCAACTAGGAAACACCATATATTTT
j_gene: TRBJ1-3
v_gene: TRBV6-6
abundance: many
d_gene: .

CDR3aa: CSARPRQNTEAFF
CDR3nt: TGCAGTGCTAGACCTAGACAGAACACTGAAGCTTTCTTT
j_gene: TRBJ1-1
v_gene: TRBV20-1
abundance: few
d_gene: .

CDR3aa: CASSQGQGGQPQHF
CDR3nt: TGTGCCAGCAGCCAAGGACAGGGGGGTCAGCCCCAGCATTTT
j_gene: TRBJ1-5
v_gene: TRBV3-1
abundance: many
d_gene: TRBD1

CDR3aa: CASRRQVMNTEAFF
CDR3nt: TGTGCCAGCAGAAGACAGGTGATGAACACTGAAGCTTTCTTT
j_gene: TRBJ1-1
v_gene: TRBV28
abundance: few
d_gene: .

CDR3aa: CSVTGLGTSYEQYF
CDR3nt: TGCAGCGTAACGGGACTAGGGACCTCCTACGAGCAGTACTTC
j_gene: TRBJ2-7
v_gene: TRBV29-1
abundance: .
d_gene: TRBD2

CDR3aa: CASSLSPGGPSYNEQFF
CDR3nt: TGTGCCAGCAGCTTGTCGCCGGGCGGGCCCTCCTACAATGAGCAGTTCTTC
j_gene: TRBJ2-1
v_gene: TRBV5-4
abundance: many
d_gene: .

CDR3aa: CASSRAEGEETQYF
CDR3nt: TGTGCCAGCAGCCGCGCTGAAGGGGAAGAGACCCAGTACTTC
j_gene: TRBJ2-5
v_gene: TRBV3-1
abundance: .
d_gene: .

CDR3aa: CASSQTPPPTGDTDTQYF
CDR3nt: TGTGCCAGCAGCCAAACCCCCCCGCCGACGGGAGACACAGATACGCAGTATTTT
j_gene: TRBJ2-3
v_gene: TRBV3-1
abundance: few
d_gene: .

CDR3aa: CASGPGSTSKTQYF
CDR3nt: TGTGCTAGTGGCCCCGGGTCCACCAGCAAGACGCAGTATTTT
j_gene: TRBJ2-3
v_gene: TRBV12-5
abundance: many
d_gene: .

CDR3aa: CASSRGQGKAYGYTF
CDR3nt: TGTGCCAGCAGCCGTGGACAGGGGAAAGCCTATGGCTACACCTTC
j_gene: TRBJ1-2
v_gene: TRBV14
abundance: many
d_gene: TRBD1

CDR3aa: CASSSQREGLQETQYF
CDR3nt: TGTGCCAGCAGCTCCCAGCGGGAGGGCCTCCAAGAGACCCAGTACTTC
j_gene: TRBJ2-5
v_gene: TRBV7-9
abundance: few
d_gene: TRBD2

CDR3aa: CASSYSLAGAYNEQFF
CDR3nt: TGTGCCAGCAGTTACTCACTAGCGGGAGCGTACAATGAGCAGTTCTTC
j_gene: TRBJ2-1
v_gene: TRBV6-5
abundance: many
d_gene: TRBD2

CDR3aa: CSGQYSNYGYTF
CDR3nt: TGCAGCGGACAGTATTCCAACTATGGCTACACCTTC
j_gene: TRBJ1-2
v_gene: TRBV29-1
abundance: many
d_gene: .

CDR3aa: CASSEVGNEQFF
CDR3nt: TGTGCCAGCAGTGAGGTAGGGAATGAGCAGTTCTTC
j_gene: TRBJ2-1
v_gene: TRBV2
abundance: .
d_gene: .

CDR3aa: CASSFPLLAGKINEQFF
CDR3nt: TGTGCCAGCAGCTTCCCCCTCCTAGCGGGTAAAATAAATGAGCAGTTCTTC
j_gene: TRBJ2-1
v_gene: TRBV28
abundance: few
d_gene: TRBD2

CDR3aa: CASSPSPAGRDTQYF
CDR3nt: TGTGCCAGCTCACCCTCCCCCGCGGGCCGAGATACGCAGTATTTT
j_gene: TRBJ2-3
v_gene: TRBV18
abundance: many
d_gene: .

CDR3aa: CATSRFQGGLNTGTQYF
CDR3nt: TGTGCCACCAGCAGGTTCCAGGGGGGGCTGAACACAGGTACGCAGTATTTT
j_gene: TRBJ2-3
v_gene: TRBV15
abundance: once
d_gene: .

CDR3aa: CASSLVGQVIYGYTF
CDR3nt: TGTGCCAGCAGCTTAGTGGGACAGGTCATCTATGGCTACACCTTC
j_gene: TRBJ1-2
v_gene: TRBV7-9
abundance: .
d_gene: TRBD1

CDR3aa: CASSPDRGNNYGYTF
CDR3nt: TGCGCCAGCAGCCCAGACAGGGGGAATAACTATGGCTACACCTTC
j_gene: TRBJ1-2
v_gene: TRBV4-1
abundance: few
d_gene: TRBD1

CDR3aa: CASSLAGHQPQHF
CDR3nt: TGCGCCAGCAGCCTGGCCGGACATCAGCCCCAGCATTTT
j_gene: TRBJ1-5
v_gene: TRBV5-1
abundance: many
d_gene: .

CDR3aa: CASFHRKGALQETQYF
CDR3nt: TGTGCCAGCTTTCACAGGAAAGGAGCCTTACAAGAGACCCAGTACTTC
j_gene: TRBJ2-5
v_gene: TRBV6-5
abundance: many
d_gene: .

CDR3aa: CASSLENYEQYF
CDR3nt: TGTGCCAGCAGTTTGGAGAACTACGAGCAGTACTTC
j_gene: TRBJ2-7
v_gene: TRBV6-2/TRBV6-3
abundance: many
d_gene: .

CDR3aa: CASSFNVGGGGEQFF
CDR3nt: TGTGCCAGCAGCTTTAATGTAGGCGGGGGAGGTGAGCAGTTCTTC
j_gene: TRBJ2-1
v_gene: TRBV7-3
abundance: many
d_gene: TRBD2

CDR3aa: CAWRGAGGNTIYF
CDR3nt: TGTGCCTGGAGGGGGGCAGGGGGAAACACCATATATTTT
j_gene: TRBJ1-3
v_gene: TRBV30
abundance: many
d_gene: .

CDR3aa: CAISESGGAGSNQPQHF
CDR3nt: TGTGCCATCAGTGAGTCAGGGGGCGCAGGAAGCAATCAGCCCCAGCATTTT
j_gene: TRBJ1-5
v_gene: TRBV10-3
abundance: many
d_gene: TRBD1

CDR3aa: CSASSRPEPWGDEQFF
CDR3nt: TGCAGTGCTAGCTCCCGTCCGGAGCCCTGGGGCGATGAGCAGTTCTTC
j_gene: TRBJ2-1
v_gene: TRBV20-1
abundance: many
d_gene: .

CDR3aa: CASSQVRGSINEKLFF
CDR3nt: TGTGCCAGCAGCCAAGTGAGGGGAAGTATTAATGAAAAACTGTTTTTT
j_gene: TRBJ1-4
v_gene: TRBV14
abundance: many
d_gene: .